The present T cell receptor (beta chain) was sequenced within a study of PD-1 blockade in classical Hodgkin lymphoma. Measured with immunoSEQ multiplex PCR; TCRdb has only the in-frame clones, and not every one. Of fewer than 65,000 clones listed, around 91% are singletons. There are 13 residues in the CDR3. V was trimmed by 2 bases and J by 3 bases, leaving 8 bases between them. Germline V CDR1 and CDR2: SEHNR, FQNEAQ (reference sequence). To note about this clone: As yet, its antigen is unknown.

Points from the study as a whole: The diversity seen at baseline in complete responders resembled that of newly diagnosed patients. Lower baseline TCR diversity was reported for newly diagnosed patients than for healthy donors. When nivolumab was started under 1 year after ASCT, patients were excluded. While CD8+ TCR diversity did not rise significantly by C4D1, CD4+ TCR diversity did.

Every single patient, without exception, relapsed after autologous stem cell transplantation, and brentuximab vedotin exposure varied. This chain uses TRBV7-9 with TRBJ2-7; D gene ambiguous. The receptor was isolated from a human donor with classical Hodgkin lymphoma. This specimen consisted of peripheral blood mononuclear cells (PBMCs), obtained at baseline. In DNA form, the CDR3 reads TGTGCCAGCAGCTTAATTGAAAGCTACGAGCAGTACTTC. Its protein is CASSLIESYEQYF.